These T cell receptor beta chains were read from a single sample in a study of cytomegalovirus exposure and HLA in healthy donors. Sequenced by immunoSEQ multiplex PCR; TCRdb stores in-frame clones only, minus some. Among 150,000 to 200,000 clones, around four fifths were seen once, and the ten largest hold roughly 2.1%. The sequenced sample was PBMCs. Receptor source: a man between 18 and 29 years old in good health and CMV-seronegative. Both conserved end residues are part of each CDR3. The D gene is left open where the match is weak. Only some rows state a clone size, as once, few, many or a class for expanded clones.

.,.,TRBJ1-5,TRBV28,14,TGTGCCAGCAGTTTATGGCAGGGGAATCAGCCCCAGCATTTT,CASSLWQGNQPQHF
TRBD1,.,TRBJ1-1,TRBV7-2,18,TGTGCCAGCAGCTTATACTTGGTGGGACAGGGGGGGAACACTGAAGCTTTCTTT,CASSLYLVGQGGNTEAFF
TRBD1,.,TRBJ1-5,TRBV18,18,TGTGCCAGCTCACCATGGGGACCTGGACAGGGGGTCAATCAGCCCCAGCATTTT,CASSPWGPGQGVNQPQHF
.,few,TRBJ1-5,TRBV2,14,TGTGCCAGCAGTCCCAGTCAGAGGAGTCAGCCCCAGCATTTT,CASSPSQRSQPQHF
TRBD2,.,TRBJ2-7,TRBV7-2,15,TGTGCCAGCAGCTTAATTGCGGGGGTCTCCTACGAGCAGTACTTC,CASSLIAGVSYEQYF
TRBD2,once,TRBJ2-4,TRBV7-8,14,TGTGCCAGCAGTCTTAGCGGGAGTCCCTCCCCACAGTACTTC,CASSLSGSPSPQYF
TRBD1,.,TRBJ1-5,TRBV6-1,15,TGTGCCAGCAGGGGACAGGGGCAAACAGGGCAGCCCCAGCATTTT,CASRGQGQTGQPQHF
.,.,TRBJ2-7,TRBV28,13,TGTGCCAGCAGTTTAAGTGGGCTCTACGAGCAGTACTTC,CASSLSGLYEQYF
.,.,TRBJ1-1,TRBV6-5,15,TGTGCCAGCAGTTTCAATCCGGTCCTGAACACTGAAGCTTTCTTT,CASSFNPVLNTEAFF
.,few,TRBJ1-6,TRBV18,14,TGTGCCAGCTCACCAGTGGCGGGTAATTCACCCCTCCACTTT,CASSPVAGNSPLHF
.,.,TRBJ2-1,TRBV2,13,TGTGCCAGCACCGGCGGGGTAGCAGATGAGCAGTTCTTC,CASTGGVADEQFF
TRBD1,.,TRBJ2-7,TRBV28,15,TGTGCCAGCAGTCTCCCCGGACAGGGACTCTACGAGCAGTACTTC,CASSLPGQGLYEQYF
TRBD2,.,TRBJ2-1,TRBV5-4,15,TGTGCCAGCAGCGGAGGGACGCTAGCGGGAGCTGAGCAGTTCTTC,CASSGGTLAGAEQFF
TRBD1,.,TRBJ2-2,TRBV5-6,16,TGTGCCAGCAGCAGTTTGGACAGGGGGTTTACCGGGGAGCTGTTTTTT,CASSSLDRGFTGELFF
.,.,TRBJ1-6,TRBV19,18,TGTGCCAGTAGTATGAAGTATTCCCCGAGCTCCTATAATTCACCCCTCCACTTT,CASSMKYSPSSYNSPLHF
TRBD2,.,TRBJ2-3,TRBV6-5,15,TGTGCCAGCAGTTACTCGCCCAGCGGGAGAGATACGCAGTATTTT,CASSYSPSGRDTQYF
.,.,TRBJ2-1,TRBV18,13,TGTGCCAGCTCACCTCCCGGGGATTGGGTGCAGTTCTTC,CASSPPGDWVQFF
.,.,TRBJ2-3,TRBV5-1,13,TGCGCCAGCAGCTCCTCCTTCACAGATACGCAGTATTTT,CASSSSFTDTQYF
TRBD2,once,TRBJ2-7,TRBV5-4,16,TGTGCCAGCAGCTTGGATTTTAGCGGGACCTCCTACGAGCAGTACTTC,CASSLDFSGTSYEQYF
TRBD1,.,TRBJ1-3,TRBV5-6,15,TGTGCCAGCAGCTTCACAGGGGGCTCTGGAAACACCATATATTTT,CASSFTGGSGNTIYF
TRBD2,.,TRBJ2-1,TRBV5-4,14,TGTGCCAGCAGGGGGTACGGGACTAACAATGAGCAGTTCTTC,CASRGYGTNNEQFF
TRBD1,.,TRBJ2-7,TRBV7-8,15,TGTGCCAGCAGCTTTAGGGGGACAGAATCCTACGAGCAGTACTTC,CASSFRGTESYEQYF
TRBD2,.,TRBJ2-5,TRBV6-1,18,TGTGCCAGCAGTGGTCTATGGCTAGCGGGGACCTACCAAGAGACCCAGTACTTC,CASSGLWLAGTYQETQYF
.,.,TRBJ1-4,TRBV7-9,10,TGTTCACACTCTAGGGAAAAACTGTTTTTT,CSHSREKLFF
.,.,TRBJ2-1,TRBV30,14,TGTGCCTGGAGCCTTCGGTCGGGCTACAATGAGCAGTTCTTC,CAWSLRSGYNEQFF
.,.,TRBJ1-3,TRBV6-6,14,TGTGCCAGCAGTAGACAGGATCGTGGAAACACCATATATTTT,CASSRQDRGNTIYF
.,.,TRBJ1-2,TRBV4-1,14,TGCGCCAGCAGCCAAATGCCCCTGAGCTATGGCTACACCTTC,CASSQMPLSYGYTF
.,.,TRBJ1-5,TRBV9,13,TGTGCCAGCAGCGCCGAAGAGTATCAGCCCCAGCATTTT,CASSAEEYQPQHF
.,.,TRBJ2-1,TRBV30,15,TGTGCCTGGGGCGCAAATTCAGGGTTTCGGAGTGAGCAGTTCTTC,CAWGANSGFRSEQFF
TRBD1,few,TRBJ2-6,TRBV6-1,15,TGTGCCACGGGACAGGACTACTCTGGGGCCAACGTCCTGACTTTC,CATGQDYSGANVLTF
.,.,TRBJ2-1,TRBV7-2,16,TGTGCCAGCGCCATTCCTGGGCAGATGTTCAACAATGAGCAGTTCTTC,CASAIPGQMFNNEQFF
.,.,TRBJ2-2,TRBV7-3,12,TGTGCCAGCAGCTTTCAGGACGGGGAGCTGTTTTTT,CASSFQDGELFF
.,.,TRBJ1-2,TRBV4-1,14,TGCGCCAGCAGCCAAGCGGAGGTCGACTATGGCTACACCTTC,CASSQAEVDYGYTF
.,.,TRBJ2-3,TRBV5-6,15,TGTGCCAGCAGCTTGGTGACGGGAAGCTCAGATACGCAGTATTTT,CASSLVTGSSDTQYF
TRBD1,.,TRBJ1-4,TRBV5-1,20,TGCGCCAGCAGCTCCTATGCCAGGACAGGGTGTAATTGCACTAATGAAAAACTGTTTTTT,CASSSYARTGCNCTNEKLFF
.,.,TRBJ1-2,TRBV27,16,TGTGCCAGCAGTTTCTCGGGGCAGGGGAGTACCTATGGCTACACCTTC,CASSFSGQGSTYGYTF
.,.,TRBJ2-4,TRBV5-4,15,TGTGCCAGCAGCTCCACCCAGGGTGCCAAAAACATTCAGTACTTC,CASSSTQGAKNIQYF
.,.,TRBJ1-4,TRBV15,13,TGTGCCACTCGCAGGGTACCTAATGAAAAACTGTTTTTT,CATRRVPNEKLFF
.,few,TRBJ2-3,TRBV9,14,TGTGCCAGCAGCGCAACCCTAGATAGGGGTAGGCAGTATTTT,CASSATLDRGRQYF
TRBD2,once,TRBJ2-2,TRBV7-6,16,TGTGCCAGCAGCTTAGGGCTAGCGGGGGACACCGGGGAGCTGTTTTTT,CASSLGLAGDTGELFF
TRBD2,.,TRBJ2-3,TRBV13,16,TGTGCCAGCAGCTCCTCTTGGGGGGGAAACACAGATACGCAGTATTTT,CASSSSWGGNTDTQYF
TRBD1,.,TRBJ1-2,TRBV5-4,15,TGTGCCAGCAGCTTACTGGACAGGGTGGGCTATGGCTACACCTTC,CASSLLDRVGYGYTF
TRBD1,.,TRBJ1-1,TRBV28,17,TGTGCCAGCAGCCCCGGGGACAGCGGAATTAAGAACACTGAAGCTTTCTTT,CASSPGDSGIKNTEAFF